Presented here are 11 T cell receptor beta chains from one specimen sequenced in a study of blood T cell repertoires in COVID-19. Sequenced by immunoSEQ multiplex PCR; TCRdb stores in-frame clones only, minus some. The sample yields 90,000 to 120,000 clones, around four fifths seen once. The material sequenced was peripheral blood. These receptors came from a man in his 60s with acute or convalescent COVID-19.

The CDR3 protein is CASSYTGQGGEPQHF. The CDR3 DNA reads TGTGCCAGCAGTTACACCGGACAGGGCGGAGAGCCCCAGCATTTT. The V gene is TRBV6-5, the J gene TRBJ1-5, with 8 bases aligning to TRBD1. Germline V lookup: CDR1 MNHEY, CDR2 SVGAGI. V gave up 2 bases and J gave up 8 bases; unmatched junction bases: 8. The CDR3 length is 15 residues.

The chain has TRBV5-1 and TRBJ1-1, with D possibly matching TRBD1 (6 bases). V was trimmed by 4 bases and J by 8 bases, leaving 12 bases between them. The CDR3 is 12 residues long. Germline values: CDR1 SGHRS, CDR2 YFSETQ. The CDR3 here is CASSVTTGEAFF. CDR3 sequence (DNA): TGCGCCAGCAGCGTCACTACAGGGGAAGCTTTCTTT.

This chain uses TRBV18 with TRBJ2-6, with unresolved D. The CDR3 extends over 15 amino acids. Between the trimmed V and J ends, which lost 3 bases and 7 bases, there was a span of 13 bases. Germline CDR1 is KGHSH and CDR2 is LQKENI. For the CDR3, the DNA is TGTGCCAGCTCACCGGGCCAGCCGCGCGCCAACGTCCTGACTTTC. Translating gives CASSPGQPRANVLTF.

In its sample, this clone was seen a few times. The rearrangement uses TRBV5-8 and TRBJ1-3; unclear D gene. CDR3 length: 14 residues. Germline values: CDR1 SGHTS, CDR2 YDEGEE. V was trimmed by 0 bases and J by 3 bases, leaving 7 bases between them. The CDR3 DNA sequence: TGTGCCAGCAGCTTGGAGAGTGGTGGAAACACCATATATTTT. It translates to CASSLESGGNTIYF.

On this clone: The identical CDR3 is also encoded by other nucleotide sequences in the sample. This chain uses TRBV28 with TRBJ1-2; D remains ambiguous. CDR1 and CDR2 (germline): MDHEN, SYDVKM. The V end lost 2 bases, the J end lost 5 bases, and 3 bases lay between the germline ends. This CDR3 is built from 11 residues. The CDR3 protein is CASSLQYGYTF. The CDR3 DNA is TGTGCCAGCAGTTTACAATATGGCTACACCTTC.

The genes are TRBV9 and TRBJ2-5; 8 nucleotides agree with TRBD1. The V and J ends lost 4 bases and 3 bases, in that order; junction bases with no gene match: 5. The V gene's germline CDR1 is SGDLS and CDR2 YYNGEE. The CDR3 is 14 amino acids. In DNA, the CDR3 is TGTGCCAGCAGCTTCGAACAGGGGGAAGAGACCCAGTACTTC. It specifies CASSFEQGEETQYF.

V is TRBV3-1 (or the pseudogene TRBV3-2) and J is TRBJ1-1; 7 nucleotides agree with TRBD1. The germline CDR1 and CDR2 sequences are LGHDT and YNNKEL (reference sequence). J lost 1 base, V lost 3 bases, and 2 bases had no gene match. The CDR3 extends over 14 amino acids. This chain's CDR3 is CASSHRTGNTEAFF. The DNA of the CDR3 is TGTGCCAGCAGCCATAGGACAGGGAACACTGAAGCTTTCTTT.

The CDR3, as DNA: TGTGCCAGCAGCGTCAATCGGGACACAGCTAACTATGGCTACACCTTC. Translating gives CASSVNRDTANYGYTF. This chain links TRBV9 with TRBJ1-2; D is perhaps TRBD1 (6 bases). Trimming removed 2 bases at V and 0 bases at J, with 14 bases between. This CDR3 spans 16 amino acids. In germline, CDR1 is SGDLS, CDR2 YYNGEE.

The gene calls are TRBV7-9 and TRBJ1-3; 11 positions agree with TRBD1. V was pared by 4 bases and J by 4 bases, with 6 bases of the junction left unmatched. CDR3 length equals 16 residues. CDR1 is SEHNR and CDR2 is FQNEAQ in the germline V gene (reference sequence). Written as DNA, the CDR3 is TGTGCCAGCAGCTCCTCGGACAGGGGGCCAGGAAACACCATATATTTT. This encodes CASSSSDRGPGNTIYF.

A single count supports this clone. The gene calls are TRBV7-3 and TRBJ2-1; D might be TRBD1 (5 bases). This CDR3 is built from 13 residues. Germline V gene sequence: CDR1 SGHTA, CDR2 FQGTGA. With 5 bases removed from V and 7 bases from J, the gap between germline ends came to 12 bases. Here the CDR3 DNA reads TGTGCCAGCAGCCCCCCGACAGTTAATGAGCAGTTCTTC. Amino acid sequence: CASSPPTVNEQFF.

Worth noting for this clone: Other DNA sequences in this sample translate to the same CDR3. The chain uses TRBV3-1 (or the pseudogene TRBV3-2) and TRBJ1-5; 7 bases map to TRBD1. In germline, CDR1 is LGHDT, CDR2 YNNKEL (reference sequence). The V gene end was trimmed by 1 base and the J gene end by 4 bases; junction bases not matched to a gene: 4. CDR3 length: 15 amino acids. The CDR3 nucleotides are TGTGCCAGCAGCCAAGGGGGACAGCCTAATCAGCCCCAGCATTTT. Amino acids: CASSQGGQPNQPQHF.